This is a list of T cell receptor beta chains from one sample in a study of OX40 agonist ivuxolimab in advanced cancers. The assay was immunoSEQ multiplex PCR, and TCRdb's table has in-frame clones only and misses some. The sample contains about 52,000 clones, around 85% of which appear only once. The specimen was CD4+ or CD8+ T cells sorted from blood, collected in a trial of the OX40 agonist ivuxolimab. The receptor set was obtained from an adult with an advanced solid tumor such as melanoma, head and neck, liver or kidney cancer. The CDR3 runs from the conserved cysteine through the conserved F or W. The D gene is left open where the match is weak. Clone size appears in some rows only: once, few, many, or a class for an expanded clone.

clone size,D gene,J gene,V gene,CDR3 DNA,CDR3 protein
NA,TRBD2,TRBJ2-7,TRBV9,TGTGCCAGCAGCCCCCGGGGGGGTCCCTACGAGCAGTACTTC,CASSPRGGPYEQYF
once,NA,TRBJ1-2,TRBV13,TGTGCCAGCAGCTTAGGCCGAGGAGGGGGGTATGGCTACACCTTC,CASSLGRGGGYGYTF
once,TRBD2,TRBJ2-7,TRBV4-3,TGCGCCAGCAGCCGAATACTAGCGGGGAGCTACGAGCAGTACTTC,CASSRILAGSYEQYF
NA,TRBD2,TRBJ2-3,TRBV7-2,TGTGCCAGCAGCGTACTAGCGGGGGGTCCAGATACGCAGTATTTT,CASSVLAGGPDTQYF
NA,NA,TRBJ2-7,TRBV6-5,TGTGCCAGCAGAAGGGGACGGTTCTCCTACGAGCAGTACTTC,CASRRGRFSYEQYF
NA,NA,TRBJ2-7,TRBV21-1,TGTGCCAGCAGCCACCACCCCCAAGTCCCCCCCTACGAGCAGTACTTC,CASSHHPQVPPYEQYF
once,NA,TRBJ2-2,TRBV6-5,TGTGCCAGCACCGGGGACTCTGCCGGGGAGCTGTTTTTT,CASTGDSAGELFF
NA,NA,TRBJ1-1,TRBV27,TGTGCCAGCAGTCCACCCCGTCCGGAGGGGTCGGAAGTGAACACTGAAGCTTTCTTT,CASSPPRPEGSEVNTEAFF
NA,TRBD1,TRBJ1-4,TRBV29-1,TGCAGCGTTGTAGGGGGCGGTAATGAAAAACTGTTTTTT,CSVVGGGNEKLFF
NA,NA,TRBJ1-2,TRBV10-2,TGCGCCAGCAGTGATAGTTTATCAGGGAATGGCTACACCTTC,CASSDSLSGNGYTF
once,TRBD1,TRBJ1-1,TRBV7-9,TGTGCCAGCAGCACATCCGGGACAGGGCTCTCTGAAGCTTTCTTT,CASSTSGTGLSEAFF
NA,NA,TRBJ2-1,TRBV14,TGTGCCAGCAGAAGGGCTCCGTCCTCCTACAATGAGCAGTTCTTC,CASRRAPSSYNEQFF
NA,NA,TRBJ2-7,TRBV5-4,TGTGCCAGCAGCTTAGAGTCCTACGAGCAGTACTTC,CASSLESYEQYF
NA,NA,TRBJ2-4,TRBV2,TGTGCCAGCAGTGAGGGGACCGCCTCCTTAGTCATTCAGTACTTC,CASSEGTASLVIQYF
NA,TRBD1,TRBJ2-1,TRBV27,TGTGCCAGCAGTCGACAGGGCTACAATGAGCAGTTCTTC,CASSRQGYNEQFF
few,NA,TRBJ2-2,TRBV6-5,TGTGCCACCGCCTGGGGGCCACCTGGGGAGCTGTTTTTT,CATAWGPPGELFF
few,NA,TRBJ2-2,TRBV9,TGTGCCAGCAGCGGGTACAGGGTAGCTGACACCGGGGAGCTGTTTTTT,CASSGYRVADTGELFF
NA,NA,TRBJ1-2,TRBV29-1,TGCAGCGTTGAAGAACCTCAGGTGGGGAGCCTTAACTATGGCTACACCTTC,CSVEEPQVGSLNYGYTF
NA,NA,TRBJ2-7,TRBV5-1,TGCGCCAGCAGCTTGGGCGGAGGGGGCTCCTACGAGCAGTACTTC,CASSLGGGGSYEQYF
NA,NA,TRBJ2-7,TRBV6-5,TGTGCCAGCAGTTATAGCCGGGGGACCTACGAGCAGTACTTC,CASSYSRGTYEQYF
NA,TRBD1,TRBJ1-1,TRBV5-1,TGCGCCAGCAACCCGGGCAGGGGGTGGGAGACTGAAGCTTTCTTT,CASNPGRGWETEAFF
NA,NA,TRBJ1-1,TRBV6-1,TGTGCCAGCAGTGTGGGGCAGCCGATTGAAGCTTTCTTT,CASSVGQPIEAFF
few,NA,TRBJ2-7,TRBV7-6,TGTGCCAGCAGCTTAGGGGCAGACTACGAGCAGTACTTC,CASSLGADYEQYF
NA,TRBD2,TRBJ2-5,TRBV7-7,TGTGCCAGCAGCCAGACTAGCGGGGGTTCCCAAGAGACCCAGTACTTC,CASSQTSGGSQETQYF
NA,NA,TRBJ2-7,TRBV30,TGTGCCTGGAGTGGCGAGAGGGAACCCCACGAGCAGTACTTC,CAWSGEREPHEQYF
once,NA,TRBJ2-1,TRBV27,TGTGCCAGCAGTGCCGGGACGGCCAATGAGCAGTTCTTC,CASSAGTANEQFF
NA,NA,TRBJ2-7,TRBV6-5,TGTGCCAGCAGTTACTCCTACAGGTCACACGAGCAGTACTTC,CASSYSYRSHEQYF
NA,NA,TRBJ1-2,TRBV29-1,TGCAGCGTTGAATCGGGGTATGGCTACACCTTC,CSVESGYGYTF
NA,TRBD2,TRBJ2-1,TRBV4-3,TGCGCCAGCAGCCAAAGCGGGGGCTTCTCCTACAATGAGCAGTTCTTC,CASSQSGGFSYNEQFF
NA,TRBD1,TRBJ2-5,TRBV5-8,TGTGCCAGCAGCTTCGGGACAGCCTTACAAGAGACCCAGTACTTC,CASSFGTALQETQYF
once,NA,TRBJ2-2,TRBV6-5,TGTGCCAGCAGTCTCAGGGAAGCGATATCCGGGGAGCTGTTTTTT,CASSLREAISGELFF
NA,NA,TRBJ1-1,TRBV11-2,TGTGCCAGCAGCTTAGAAGGGGTTAACACTGAAGCTTTCTTT,CASSLEGVNTEAFF
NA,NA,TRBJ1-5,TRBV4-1,TGCGCCAGCAGCCCCGTGGGGGGAAGCAATCAGCCCCAGCATTTT,CASSPVGGSNQPQHF
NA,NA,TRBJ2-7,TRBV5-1,TGCGCCAGCAGCTTGGGGGAGGAATCCGAGCAGTACTTC,CASSLGEESEQYF
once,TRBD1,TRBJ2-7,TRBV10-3,TGTGCCATCAGTGACTGGGACAGCTTATCCTACGAGCAGTACTTC,CAISDWDSLSYEQYF
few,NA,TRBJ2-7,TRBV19,TGTGCCAGTAGGAACCCCCCCGGTGGGGAGCAGTACTTC,CASRNPPGGEQYF
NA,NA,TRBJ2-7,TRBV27,TGTGCCAGCAGTACGTCCAGGTACTACGAGCAGTACTTC,CASSTSRYYEQYF
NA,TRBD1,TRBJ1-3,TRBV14,TGTGCCAGCAGCCACGGGACAGGGTCGGGAAACACCATATATTTT,CASSHGTGSGNTIYF
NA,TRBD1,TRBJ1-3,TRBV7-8,TGTGCCAGCAGCTACGGGACAGGGTTGGGAAACACCATATATTTT,CASSYGTGLGNTIYF
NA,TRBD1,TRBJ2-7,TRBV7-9,TGTGCCAGCAGCTTCGCAGGACAGGGTGGCGAGCAGTACTTC,CASSFAGQGGEQYF
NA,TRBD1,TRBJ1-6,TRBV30,TGTGCCTGGAGTCCGGGACAGGTTAATTCACCCCTCCACTTT,CAWSPGQVNSPLHF
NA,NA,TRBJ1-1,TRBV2,TGTGCCAGCCAAGAGGGACGGATGAACACTGAAGCTTTCTTT,CASQEGRMNTEAFF
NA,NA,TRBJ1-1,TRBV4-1,TGCGCCAGCAGCCAAGATGGATACCTGAACACTGAAGCTTTCTTT,CASSQDGYLNTEAFF
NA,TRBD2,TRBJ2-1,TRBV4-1,TGCGCCAGCAGCCAGGGTACTAGCGGGGGCCTTAATGAGCAGTTCTTC,CASSQGTSGGLNEQFF
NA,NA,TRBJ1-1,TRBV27,TGTGCCAGCAGCCAGGGTAGGAACACTGAAGCTTTCTTT,CASSQGRNTEAFF
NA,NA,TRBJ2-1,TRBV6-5,TGTGCCAGCAGTTACTCGAGTTTAGATGAGCAGTTCTTC,CASSYSSLDEQFF
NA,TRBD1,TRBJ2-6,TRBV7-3,TGTGCCAGCAGCTCGGGACAGGGGACTGGGGCCAACGTCCTGACTTTC,CASSSGQGTGANVLTF
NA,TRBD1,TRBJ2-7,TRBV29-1,TGCAGCGTTGAAGAGATGAAGACAGGGGCCGACTACGAGCAGTACTTC,CSVEEMKTGADYEQYF
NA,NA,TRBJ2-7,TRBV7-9,TGTGCCAGCAGCTTAAAAACTGGTGGTTTTCCAGGCGAGCAGTACTTC,CASSLKTGGFPGEQYF
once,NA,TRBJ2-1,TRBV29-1,TGCAGCGTTGACAAAGACGACCCTCGGGTGGACAATGAGCAGTTCTTC,CSVDKDDPRVDNEQFF
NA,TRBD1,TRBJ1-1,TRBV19,TGTGCCAGTACCCCACAGGGGGGGTACACTGAAGCTTTCTTT,CASTPQGGYTEAFF